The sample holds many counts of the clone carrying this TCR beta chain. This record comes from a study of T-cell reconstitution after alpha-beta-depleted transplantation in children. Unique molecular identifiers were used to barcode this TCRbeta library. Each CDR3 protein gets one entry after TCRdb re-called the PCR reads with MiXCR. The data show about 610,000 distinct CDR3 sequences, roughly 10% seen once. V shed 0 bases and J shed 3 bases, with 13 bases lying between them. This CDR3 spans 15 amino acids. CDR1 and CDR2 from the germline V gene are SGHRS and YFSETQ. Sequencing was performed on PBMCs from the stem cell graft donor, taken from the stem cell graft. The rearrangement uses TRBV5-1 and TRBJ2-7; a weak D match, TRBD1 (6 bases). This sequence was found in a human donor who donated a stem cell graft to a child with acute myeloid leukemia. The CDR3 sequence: CASSLGTGSYYEQYF. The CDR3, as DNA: TGCGCCAGCAGCTTGGGTACAGGGTCTTACTACGAGCAGTACTTC.